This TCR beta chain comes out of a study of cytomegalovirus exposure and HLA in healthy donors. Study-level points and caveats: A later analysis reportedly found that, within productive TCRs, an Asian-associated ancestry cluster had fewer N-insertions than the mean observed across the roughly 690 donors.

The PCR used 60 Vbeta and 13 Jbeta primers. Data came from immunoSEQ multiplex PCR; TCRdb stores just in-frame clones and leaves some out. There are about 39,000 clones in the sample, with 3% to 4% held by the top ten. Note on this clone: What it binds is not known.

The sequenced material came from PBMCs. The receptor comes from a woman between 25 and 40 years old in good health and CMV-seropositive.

Here the CDR3 reads CSGRGTNRDGYTF. The CDR3 nucleotides read TGCAGCGGACGCGGGACTAATCGGGATGGCTACACCTTC. The gene calls are TRBV29-1 and TRBJ1-2, with D perhaps matching TRBD1 (5 bases). Germline values: CDR1 SQVTM, CDR2 ANQGSEA. The ends were cut back, 7 bases at V and 6 bases at J, with 18 bases in the middle. The CDR3 extends over 13 amino acids.